This TCR beta chain is drawn from a study of blood T cell repertoires in COVID-19 (dated by TCRdb to 2020 to 2021). Looking at the study overall: Samples from collaborators originated in the United States, Italy and Spain and spanned both the acute and convalescent phases of COVID-19. Sample metadata almost always included a de-identified subject ID, COVID-19 status, age in years and sex. The prospective study material was composed of cDNA or gDNA derived from T cells, B-cell-depleted T cells, or PBMCs. Samples were obtained from the ongoing ImmuneRACE study (first 160 participants) and from 1,200 or so subjects provided by 6 global collaborators. The repertoires were made available in a free public database intended to serve as a resource for research on the immune response to SARS-CoV-2. Where available, HLA class I and class II types were taken from metadata supplied by the sample provider and were not determined by assay-based typing. Deeply sampled blood TCRbeta repertoires from subjects exposed to, actively infected with, or recovered from COVID-19 were included in the dataset. Study-wide conclusions, independent of this receptor: The quantity of clinical and demographic metadata differed by source and by participant and was supplied without curation.

Collaborating institutions collected whole blood in K2EDTA tubes following their own protocols. For TCRbeta analysis, collaborators shipped samples in one of three forms: frozen whole blood, isolated PBMCs, or DNA extracted from either of those sample types. Trimming removed 9 bases from V and 0 bases from J; the gene matches leave 5 bases unexplained. The CDR3 runs 14 amino acids, cysteine and phenylalanine included. The retained sequence is limited to the CDR3, 42 bases, with the frame set at the first base. According to the germline V gene, CDR1 reads MNHEY and CDR2 reads SVGAGI. As to this clone: The specificity of this receptor is unknown. No base-level quality is on record; no much larger clone is a single base apart.

TCRbeta CDR3 regions were amplified from genomic DNA by means of the immunoSEQ Assay, a bias-controlled multiplex PCR. As for the authors' bioinformatics: Nucleated cell counts per sample were estimated from amplification of reference gene primers within the assay. To quantify the absolute abundance of each unique TCRbeta CDR3 rearrangement, sequence reads were collapsed and filtered. For each sample, productive Simpson clonality was calculated as the square root of Simpson's diversity index across productive rearrangements. TCRdb took this table from immuneACCESS and kept in-frame rearrangements with V and J called. Such tables lack part of the clones; where checked against another copy, unresolved V genes explain under half of the gap, and the rest is unexplained. The V and J calls and clone size were taken over from that table, and D and trimming were inferred from the DNA. Within this sample are 81,000 or so clones, with roughly 82% of them counted one time only. The ten largest clones add up to 8% of the sample.

The source is a man aged 50 to 60 with active COVID-19. The chain was built from TRBV6-5 and TRBJ2-3; 8 bases in the junction line up with TRBD2. Sequenced material: peripheral blood. In nucleotides, the sequence is TGTGCCAGTAAAGCGGGAGTGAGCACAGATACGCAGTATTTT. It encodes CASKAGVSTDTQYF.